These 18 T cell receptor beta chains were all obtained from the same sample, sequenced in a study of blood T cell repertoires in COVID-19 (dated by TCRdb to the early 2020s). Receptor libraries were prepared by the immunoSEQ multiplex PCR assay. The table was pulled from immuneACCESS by TCRdb, which kept in-frame rearrangements only. Such tables lose some clones; where checked, under half of the loss comes from unresolved V genes, and the rest has no known cause. The sample includes around 97,000 clones, with over 75% observed a single time. The ten largest clones represent approximately 20% of the sample. Sequencing used peripheral blood. These receptors originate from a human donor in a cohort sampled during active COVID-19.

V and J are TRBV7-8 and TRBJ1-2; no reliable D call. Germline assignment: CDR1 SGHVS and CDR2 FQNEAQ. Trimming shortened V by 5 bases and J by 6 bases, and 10 bases separated the two germline ends. This CDR3 has 12 amino acids. The CDR3 nucleotides read TGTGCCAGCAGCCCAACTTCGGATGGCTACACCTTC. Its translation is CASSPTSDGYTF.

The chain recombines TRBV7-9 with TRBJ2-1; 9 nucleotides align to TRBD2. This CDR3 comprises 16 residues. Unmatched junction bases numbered 6, after V lost 5 bases and J lost 1 base. CDR1 SEHNR and CDR2 FQNEAQ come from the germline V gene (reference sequence). The CDR3 region is CASSLGLAGSYNEQFF. The CDR3 DNA is TGTGCCAGCAGCCTCGGTCTAGCGGGATCCTACAATGAGCAGTTCTTC.

The chain combines TRBV19 with TRBJ2-4; D is uncertain. The CDR3 length is 13 residues. Per the germline V gene, CDR1 is LNHDA and CDR2 is SQIVND (reference sequence). V lost 2 bases and J lost 8, with 10 bases in between. The CDR3 DNA is TGTGCCAGTAGTATACTTAGAAATGACATTCAGTACTTC. It yields the protein CASSILRNDIQYF.

The J gene is TRBJ2-3, the V gene TRBV2; TRBD2 agrees at 12 bases. The CDR3 runs to 15 residues. The germline V gene encodes CDR1 SNHLY and CDR2 FYNNEI. V shed 8 bases and J 3 bases; nucleotides not matched to a gene: 6. This chain's CDR3 is CASSLGLAGTDTQYF. Written as DNA, the CDR3 is TGTGCCAGCTCTCTCGGACTAGCGGGAACAGATACGCAGTATTTT.

Notes on this clone: This sample includes further DNA sequences coding for the same CDR3. This chain connects TRBV6-5 to TRBJ1-5, with 7 bases aligning to TRBD1. From germline, CDR1 is MNHEY and CDR2 SVGAGI. The CDR3 is made up of 14 amino acids. The V segment lost 2 bases and the J segment 6 bases; nucleotides outside the gene matches: 4. DNA for the CDR3: TGTGCCAGCAGTTACAGGCCAGGGGGTCAGCCCCAGCATTTT. Its protein product is CASSYRPGGQPQHF.

The genes are TRBV5-1 and TRBJ2-3, with TRBD2 matching over 10 bases. The germline V gene encodes CDR1 SGHRS and CDR2 YFSETQ. Unmatched junction bases numbered 7, after V lost 0 bases and J lost 6 bases. This CDR3 has 16 amino acids. The CDR3 coding sequence is TGCGCCAGCAGCTTGGCTACCGGGACTAGCGTGGATACGCAGTATTTT. It encodes CASSLATGTSVDTQYF. The full variable domain, rest sourced from reference TRBV5-1 and TRBJ2-3, is KAGVTQTPRYLIKTRGQQVTLSCSPISGHRSVSWYQQTPGQGLQFLFEYFSETQRNKGNFPGRFSGRQFSNSRSEMNVSTLELGDSALYLCASSLATGTSVDTQYFGPGTRLTVL.

The chain's CDR3 is CASSGRKRNGTAINIQYF. The CDR3 DNA follows: TGCGCCAGCAGCGGGAGGAAGAGAAACGGGACAGCGATAAACATTCAGTACTTC. The chain has TRBV5-1 and TRBJ2-4; maybe TRBD1 (7 bases). The V gene's germline CDR1 is SGHRS and CDR2 YFSETQ. CDR3 length equals 18 residues. V was clipped by 4 bases and J by 6 bases, with 26 bases between them.

The chain carries TRBV3-1 (or the pseudogene TRBV3-2) and TRBJ2-3; D unresolved. Per the germline V gene, CDR1 is LGHDT and CDR2 is YNNKEL (reference sequence). V dropped 5 bases and J dropped 10 bases, with 16 bases sitting between them. The CDR3 extends over 13 amino acids. Written as DNA, the CDR3 is TGTGCCAGCAGCTTACGGCACAGCTGGTCGCAGTATTTT. Translation gives CASSLRHSWSQYF.

The rearrangement joins TRBV5-1 to TRBJ1-2; tentatively, D is TRBD1 (6 bases). CDR1 SGHRS and CDR2 YFSETQ come from the germline V gene. This CDR3 is 14 amino acids long. Trimming took off 4 bases at V and 2 bases at J, with 12 bases between the two ends. The CDR3 DNA reads as TGCGCCAGCAGCGTCGACAGGACAAACTATGGCTACACCTTC. It specifies CASSVDRTNYGYTF. The entire variable domain, with the rest obtained from reference TRBV5-1 and TRBJ1-2, is as follows: KAGVTQTPRYLIKTRGQQVTLSCSPISGHRSVSWYQQTPGQGLQFLFEYFSETQRNKGNFPGRFSGRQFSNSRSEMNVSTLELGDSALYLCASSVDRTNYGYTFGSGTRLTVV.

V is TRBV6-5 and J is TRBJ2-5; D is undetermined. This CDR3 has 12 amino acids. Germline CDR1 reads MNHEY; CDR2 reads SVGAGI. V lost 5 bases, J lost 1 base, and 5 bases lay in between. The CDR3 reads CASSQFQETQYF. CDR3 nucleotide sequence: TGTGCCAGCAGTCAGTTCCAAGAGACCCAGTACTTC.

The chain couples TRBV9 to TRBJ1-1; 7 nucleotides agree with TRBD1. V dropped 4 bases and J dropped 4; count of bases not matched to a gene: 10. Germline assignment: CDR1 SGDLS and CDR2 YYNGEE. This CDR3 comprises 15 residues. The DNA for the CDR3 is TGTGCCAGCAGCCTCCTTGGGGACAGACGCACTGAAGCTTTCTTT. This translates into CASSLLGDRRTEAFF.

This chain joins TRBV5-5 and TRBJ1-1, with D unresolved. Germline V gene lookup returns CDR1 SGHKS and CDR2 YYEKEE (reference sequence). The V end lost 5 bases, the J end lost 6 bases, and 8 bases lay between the germline ends. This CDR3 comprises 11 residues. CDR3 in DNA: TGTGCCAGCAGTTTTGGCTCTGAAGCTTTCTTT. This sequence encodes CASSFGSEAFF.

This clone has just a few counts. In the same sample, other DNA sequences code for this CDR3. This chain connects TRBV20-1 to TRBJ2-7; a possible D gene is TRBD1 (5 bases). CDR3 length: 11 residues. From germline, CDR1 is DFQATT and CDR2 SNEGSKA (reference sequence). The V and J ends lost 3 bases and 5 bases respectively, with 8 bases between them. The CDR3 spells CSASSGHEQYF. The CDR3 DNA sequence: TGCAGTGCTAGTTCAGGGCACGAGCAGTACTTC.

The chain carries TRBV11-2 and TRBJ1-3; no clear D. The CDR3 sequence is 17 residues long. V was clipped by 4 bases and J by 2 bases, with 18 bases between them. CDR1 and CDR2 (germline): SGHAT, FQNNGV. The DNA of the CDR3 is TGTGCCAGCAGCTCCTCAGCGAGGAGTCTAACTGGAAACACCATATATTTT. Translated, it gives CASSSSARSLTGNTIYF.

V is TRBV24-1 and J is TRBJ2-2; tentative D call: TRBD1 (5 bases). The germline CDR1 and CDR2 sequences are KGHDR and SFDVKD. The length of the CDR3 is 15 residues. V was trimmed by 3 bases and J by 6 bases, leaving 13 bases between them. The CDR3 spells CATSDVGAQSGELFF. In DNA, the CDR3 is TGTGCCACCAGTGATGTAGGGGCCCAATCCGGGGAGCTGTTTTTT.

This clone was seen a single time. The chain is built from TRBV28 and TRBJ1-5; the match to TRBD1 covers 9 bases. V trimming: 6 bases; J trimming: 5 bases; junction bases outside the gene matches: 8. Per the germline V gene, CDR1 is MDHEN and CDR2 is SYDVKM. The CDR3 is 15 residues long. The CDR3 bases are TGTGCCAGCAGACTCCTACAGGGGGCCTATCAGCCCCAGCATTTT. This sequence encodes CASRLLQGAYQPQHF.

The V and J genes are TRBV28 and TRBJ1-4; 8 positions match TRBD1. Germline V gene lookup returns CDR1 MDHEN and CDR2 SYDVKM. This CDR3 has 15 amino acids. V gave up 2 bases and J gave up 8 bases; unmatched junction bases: 7. CDR3 coding DNA: TGTGCCAGCAGTTTAAGGACAGGGAACTGGGAAAAACTGTTTTTT. Amino acids: CASSLRTGNWEKLFF.

The CDR3 nucleotides are TGTGCCAGTAAGACAAATACAGGACTAATCTATGGCTACACCTTC. It codes for CASKTNTGLIYGYTF. The chain joins TRBV2 to TRBJ1-2, with D tentatively TRBD1 (5 bases). Germline V gene data show CDR1 as SNHLY and CDR2 as FYNNEI. Trimming removed 9 bases at V and 4 bases at J, with 21 bases between. The CDR3 contains 15 residues.